This T cell receptor (beta chain) was recorded in a study of cytomegalovirus exposure and HLA in healthy donors. Germline-derived CDR1 and CDR2 are GTSNPN and SVGIG (reference sequence). V was cut by 0 bases and J by 2 bases, with 13 bases left in between. The CDR3 runs 16 residues. About this clone: Antigen: not known.

Researchers ran the PCR with 60 Vbeta and 13 Jbeta primers. Libraries were prepared by immunoSEQ multiplex PCR; TCRdb keeps only in-frame clonotypes and omits some of them. The table includes more than 150,000 clones, around 82% detected once. The study's findings and limits: According to an earlier analysis, most TCR beta V segments yielded productive rearrangements about 87% or about 30% of the time.

The sequence was collected from a woman aged 45-60 years in good health and CMV-seropositive. J is TRBJ2-2 and V is TRBV30; D possibly corresponds to TRBD2 (5 bases). The specimen sequenced was PBMCs. CDR3 coding DNA: TGTGCCTGGAGTGTAAAGGCTAGCCTCAACACCGGGGAGCTGTTTTTT. This codes for CAWSVKASLNTGELFF.